A selection of T cell receptor beta chains follows, all from one sample in a study of T-cell reconstitution after alpha-beta-depleted transplantation in children. TCRdb used MiXCR to reprocess the PCR reads, holding one entry per CDR3 protein. The data show almost 600,000 distinct CDR3 sequences, with roughly a quarter seen just once and 36% held by the top ten. The material was PBMCs, obtained before TCRalphabeta/CD19-depleted stem cell transplant. The receptors originated from a boy in the first two years of life with Wiskott-Aldrich syndrome, due to receive a stem cell transplant. CDR3s leave out the opening cysteine and the closing phenylalanine or tryptophan. D genes are given only for firm matches.

D gene	V gene	J gene	CDR3 protein
TRBD2	TRBV4-2	TRBJ2-7	ASSQGTSGRVGNEQY
TRBD2	TRBV15	TRBJ2-1	ATSRGLAGANEQF
.	TRBV5-1	TRBJ2-1	ASSVYSNEQF
TRBD1	TRBV2	TRBJ1-5	ASSTQGAWRQPQH
TRBD2	TRBV11-2	TRBJ2-3	ASSLVAGTSDTQY
.	TRBV5-1	TRBJ2-5	ASSLWTRTQETQY
TRBD1	TRBV6-1	TRBJ1-5	ASRDRASNQPQH
TRBD1	TRBV7-9	TRBJ2-7	ASSVDRVYEQY
TRBD2	TRBV7-7	TRBJ2-1	ASSLGSGASGSDEQF
TRBD1	TRBV5-1	TRBJ1-1	ASSRGQASTEAF
.	TRBV10-3	TRBJ1-1	AISESGGPEAF
TRBD2	TRBV12-3/TRBV12-4	TRBJ2-1	ASRKAGSLVYEQF
.	TRBV7-2	TRBJ1-1	ASSFHFGVHTEAF
TRBD2	TRBV10-3	TRBJ2-1	AISATKREVGYNEQF
.	TRBV20-1	TRBJ2-7	SGWHYGEQY
TRBD1	TRBV3-1	TRBJ1-1	ASSLPGQGLAF
TRBD1	TRBV20-1	TRBJ2-7	SAMTGGRGEQY
TRBD2	TRBV27	TRBJ2-1	ASNPAGGPNNEQF
.	TRBV5-1	TRBJ2-5	ASSGWETQY
TRBD2	TRBV10-3	TRBJ2-7	AISGGLAGGGSYEQY
.	TRBV7-6	TRBJ1-4	ASSFARATNEKLF
.	TRBV5-1	TRBJ2-7	ASSRDTGRYEQY
.	TRBV30	TRBJ2-5	AWSPLGPRAQY
.	TRBV5-1	TRBJ2-7	ASSGRAGSYEQY
TRBD2	TRBV10-3	TRBJ2-7	AISDDTGRSYEQY
TRBD1	TRBV4-2	TRBJ2-2	ASSKRDRGRPGELF
.	TRBV19	TRBJ1-1	ASSAERDTEAF
TRBD2	TRBV7-4	TRBJ2-1	ASSFLGLAGAYNEQF
.	TRBV5-1	TRBJ2-1	ASKAGTNSYNEQF
.	TRBV6-6	TRBJ2-7	ASSYSNEQY
.	TRBV10-3	TRBJ2-7	AISDSSSYEQY
TRBD2	TRBV7-9	TRBJ2-5	ASSLGLAGDAETQY
TRBD2	TRBV7-2	TRBJ2-1	ASSPKGTGGRRSEQF
TRBD2	TRBV2	TRBJ2-7	ASSTSEYNYEQY
.	TRBV5-1	TRBJ2-3	ASSLFAVSTDTEY
TRBD2	TRBV10-3	TRBJ2-1	AIKGTSGDNEQF
.	TRBV28	TRBJ1-5	ASSSVGGQGNQPQH
TRBD1	TRBV3-1	TRBJ2-7	ASSQEVDRGIGEQY
TRBD2	TRBV12-3/TRBV12-4	TRBJ2-1	ASSTAGTSGSNEQF
.	TRBV28	TRBJ2-3	AGQEAASTDTQY